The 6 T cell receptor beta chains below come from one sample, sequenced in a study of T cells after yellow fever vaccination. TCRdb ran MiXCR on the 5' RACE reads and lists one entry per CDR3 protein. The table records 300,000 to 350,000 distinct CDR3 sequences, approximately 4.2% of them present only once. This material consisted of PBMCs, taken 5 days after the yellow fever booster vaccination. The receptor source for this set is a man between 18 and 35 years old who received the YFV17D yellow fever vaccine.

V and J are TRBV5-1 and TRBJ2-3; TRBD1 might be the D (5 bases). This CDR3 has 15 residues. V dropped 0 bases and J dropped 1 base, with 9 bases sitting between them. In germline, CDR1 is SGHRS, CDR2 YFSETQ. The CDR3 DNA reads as TGCGCCAGCAGCTTGGTGGGGCTTGGCACAGATACGCAGTATTTT. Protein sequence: CASSLVGLGTDTQYF.

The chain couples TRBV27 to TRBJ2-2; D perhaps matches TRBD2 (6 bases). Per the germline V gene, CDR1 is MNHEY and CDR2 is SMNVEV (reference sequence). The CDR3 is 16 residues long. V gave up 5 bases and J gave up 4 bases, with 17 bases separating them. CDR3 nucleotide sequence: TGTGCCAGCAGTCCGACAACGGGGGTCCCCACCGGGGAGCTGTTTTTT. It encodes CASSPTTGVPTGELFF.

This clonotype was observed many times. For the CDR3, the DNA is TGTGCCAGCAGTTCCGGGGTAGCGGGGGTAGTGACCCAGTACTTC. Amino acid sequence: CASSSGVAGVVTQYF. The chain employs TRBV27 and TRBJ2-5; 9 bases are a match to TRBD2. V shed 4 bases, J shed 7 bases, and the junction held 10 bases outside the gene matches. The CDR3 runs to 15 residues. Germline CDR1 and CDR2: MNHEY and SMNVEV (reference sequence).

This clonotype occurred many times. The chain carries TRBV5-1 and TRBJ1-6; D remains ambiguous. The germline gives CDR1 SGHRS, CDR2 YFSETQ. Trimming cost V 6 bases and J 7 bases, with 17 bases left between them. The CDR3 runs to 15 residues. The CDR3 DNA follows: TGCGCCAGCAAGAGAGACGGTCTCTTGAATTCACCCCTCCACTTT. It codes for CASKRDGLLNSPLHF.

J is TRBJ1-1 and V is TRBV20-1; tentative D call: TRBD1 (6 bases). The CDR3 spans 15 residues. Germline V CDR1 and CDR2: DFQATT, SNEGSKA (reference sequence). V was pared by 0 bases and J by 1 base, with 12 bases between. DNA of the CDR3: TGCAGTGCTAGAGATCTCCCAGGGGAGAACACTGAAGCTTTCTTT. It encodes CSARDLPGENTEAFF.

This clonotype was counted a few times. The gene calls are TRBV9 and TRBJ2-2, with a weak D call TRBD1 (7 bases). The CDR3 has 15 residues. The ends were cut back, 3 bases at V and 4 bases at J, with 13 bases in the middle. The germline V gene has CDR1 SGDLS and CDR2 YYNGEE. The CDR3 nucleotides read TGTGCCAGCAGCGAGACAGGGAGGAGCACCGGGGAGCTGTTTTTT. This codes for CASSETGRSTGELFF.